This TCR beta chain was sequenced for a study of shared T cell receptors in the human thymus. Sequencing used immunoSEQ multiplex PCR; TCRdb keeps in-frame clones, though not all of them. The data hold 640,000 or so clones, with around 87% observed a single time. The ends were cut back, 6 bases at V and 2 bases at J, with 23 bases in the middle. Looked up from germline, CDR1 is MDHEN and CDR2 is SYDVKM. CDR3 size: 18 residues. This clone was seen a few times. These data are also associated with another study on human thymus T cells. That paper states: The donor group consisted of healthy Finnish infants who were having corrective surgery for congenital heart defects.

The TCR sequence derives from a boy in the first two years of life with a congenital heart defect. V and J are TRBV28 and TRBJ1-5, with a tentative D call TRBD1 (6 bases). Sequencing input: thymocytes. The DNA for the CDR3 is TGTGCCAGCAGAGACCAGTTAACAGGGTTAGGGGGCAATCAGCCCCAGCATTTT. Protein product: CASRDQLTGLGGNQPQHF.